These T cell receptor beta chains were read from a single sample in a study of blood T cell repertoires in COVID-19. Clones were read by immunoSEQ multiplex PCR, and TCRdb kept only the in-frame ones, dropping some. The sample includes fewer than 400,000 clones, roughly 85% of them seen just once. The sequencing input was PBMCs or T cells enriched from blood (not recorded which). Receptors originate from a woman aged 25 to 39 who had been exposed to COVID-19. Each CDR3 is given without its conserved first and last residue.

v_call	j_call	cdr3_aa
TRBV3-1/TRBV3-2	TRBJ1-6	ASRQDGQDNSPLH
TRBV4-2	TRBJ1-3	ASSQGAGTGPSGNTIY
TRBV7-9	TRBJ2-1	ASSPLAGPPGEQF
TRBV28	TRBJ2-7	ASSLKPGVYEQY
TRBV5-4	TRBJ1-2	ASNRDRAGYT
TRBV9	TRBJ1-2	ASSVGSTGYT
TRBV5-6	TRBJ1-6	ASSLANSPLH
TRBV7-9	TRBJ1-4	ASSPTRANEKLF
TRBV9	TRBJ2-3	ASSVALAGAQRTDTQY
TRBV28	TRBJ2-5	ASSHGTGGGLYQETQY
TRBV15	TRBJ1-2	ATSRDRYSGYT
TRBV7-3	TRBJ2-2	ASSPRGGANTGELF
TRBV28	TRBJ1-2	ASSLTHRRDSYGYT
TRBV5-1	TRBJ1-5	ASSAQGGNQPQH
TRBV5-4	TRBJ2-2	ASSAGLAGDTGELF
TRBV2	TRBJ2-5	ASSEPGERGTQY
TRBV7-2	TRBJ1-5	ASSRTGNSNQPQH
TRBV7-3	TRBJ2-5	ASSSAGGFQETQY
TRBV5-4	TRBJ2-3	ASSLGTTTDTQY
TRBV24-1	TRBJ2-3	ATSDFGGVSDTQY
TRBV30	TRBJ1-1	AWSVNTEAF
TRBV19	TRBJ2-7	ASSKWGTSLDEQY
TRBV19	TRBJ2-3	ASPTGGGAEDTQY
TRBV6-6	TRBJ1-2	ASSSLDRGQYGYT
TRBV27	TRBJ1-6	ASREDRPTYNSPLH
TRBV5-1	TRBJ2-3	ASSLGTSGSTDTQY
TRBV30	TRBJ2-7	AWRGTGVSEQY
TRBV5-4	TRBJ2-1	ASSPGRASGFNEQF
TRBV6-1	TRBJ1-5	ASSERGQASQPQH
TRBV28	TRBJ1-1	ASNQHRDMAF
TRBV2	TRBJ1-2	ASSEEEGNYGYT
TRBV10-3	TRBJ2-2	AISDIGTRGTGELF
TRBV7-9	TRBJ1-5	ASISTGTPNQPQH
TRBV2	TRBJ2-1	ASRGGREAYNEQF
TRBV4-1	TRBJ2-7	ASSSSGTGADEQY
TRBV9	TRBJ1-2	ASSPQTGHYGYT
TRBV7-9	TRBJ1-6	ASSLEAGNSPLH
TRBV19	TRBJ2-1	ASSISWTNYNEQF
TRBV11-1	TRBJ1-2	ASSLGIGSANYGYT
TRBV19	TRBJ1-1	ASSMIGETEAF
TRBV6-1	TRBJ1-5	ASSELPRGNQPQH
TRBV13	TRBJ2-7	ASSRQVGYEQY
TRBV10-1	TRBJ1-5	ASSADRTSNQPQH
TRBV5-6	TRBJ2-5	ASSPTTSGSGETQY
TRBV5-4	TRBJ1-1	ASSLTGGMNTEAF
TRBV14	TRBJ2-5	ASSLSQGLTETQY